This T cell receptor beta chain stems from a study of control samples from healthy donors and cancer patients. V lost 0 bases to trimming and J lost 6 bases, with 13 bases between them. CDR3 length: 15 amino acids. Germline CDR1 SGHTS, CDR2 YDEGEE. TCRdb's copy holds only in-frame clones and misses some; the assay was immunoSEQ multiplex PCR. This sample has under 60,000 clones; around 94% occur once, and the top ten carry less than 4%. This TCR came from a man aged 25-45 years in good health. Sequencing was carried out using blood. The rearrangement joins TRBV5-8 to TRBJ2-1, with a tentative D call TRBD2 (5 bases). CDR3 in amino acids: CASSLGLAVGNEQFF. In DNA, the CDR3 is TGTGCCAGCAGCTTGGGGCTAGCTGTTGGCAATGAGCAGTTCTTC.